This TCR beta chain originates from a study of blood T cells in healthy people across ages. Trimming took 5 bases from V and 2 from J; bases not matched to a gene: 4. From germline, CDR1 is SQVTM and CDR2 ANQGSEA. CDR3 length: 13 residues. Per-sample PBMC isolation yielded at least 7 million cells. Using a J-beta primer mix together with a sample-barcoded 5' primer, a second PCR was run for roughly 6 to 11 cycles. Each sample provided no less than 2.5 million CDR3-containing paired-end reads. TCRdb ran MiXCR on the 5' RACE reads and lists one entry per CDR3 protein. The sample records about 1.4 million distinct CDR3 sequences, approximately 59% being singletons.

The sequencing sample was made of blood. This chain uses TRBV29-1 with TRBJ1-2; 8 bases match TRBD1. The source of this sequence is a man between 18 and 29 years old in good health. The CDR3 bases are TGCAGCGTTCATGACAGGGGCAACTATGGCTACACCTTC. Protein product: CSVHDRGNYGYTF.